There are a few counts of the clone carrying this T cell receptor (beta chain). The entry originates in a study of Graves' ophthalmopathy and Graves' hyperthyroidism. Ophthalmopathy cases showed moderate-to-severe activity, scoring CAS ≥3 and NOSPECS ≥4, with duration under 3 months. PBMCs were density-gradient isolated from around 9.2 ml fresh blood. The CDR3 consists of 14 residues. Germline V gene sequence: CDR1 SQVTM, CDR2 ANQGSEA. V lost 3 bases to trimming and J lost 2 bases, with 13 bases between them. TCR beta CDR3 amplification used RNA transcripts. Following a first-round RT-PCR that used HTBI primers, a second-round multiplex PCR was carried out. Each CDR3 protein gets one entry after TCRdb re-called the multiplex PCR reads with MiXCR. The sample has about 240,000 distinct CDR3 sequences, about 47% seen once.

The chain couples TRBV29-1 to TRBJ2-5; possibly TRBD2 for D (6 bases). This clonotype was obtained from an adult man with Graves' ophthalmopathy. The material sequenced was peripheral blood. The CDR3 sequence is CSVDGLGLQETQYF. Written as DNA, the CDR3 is TGCAGCGTTGATGGGCTCGGACTACAAGAGACCCAGTACTTC.